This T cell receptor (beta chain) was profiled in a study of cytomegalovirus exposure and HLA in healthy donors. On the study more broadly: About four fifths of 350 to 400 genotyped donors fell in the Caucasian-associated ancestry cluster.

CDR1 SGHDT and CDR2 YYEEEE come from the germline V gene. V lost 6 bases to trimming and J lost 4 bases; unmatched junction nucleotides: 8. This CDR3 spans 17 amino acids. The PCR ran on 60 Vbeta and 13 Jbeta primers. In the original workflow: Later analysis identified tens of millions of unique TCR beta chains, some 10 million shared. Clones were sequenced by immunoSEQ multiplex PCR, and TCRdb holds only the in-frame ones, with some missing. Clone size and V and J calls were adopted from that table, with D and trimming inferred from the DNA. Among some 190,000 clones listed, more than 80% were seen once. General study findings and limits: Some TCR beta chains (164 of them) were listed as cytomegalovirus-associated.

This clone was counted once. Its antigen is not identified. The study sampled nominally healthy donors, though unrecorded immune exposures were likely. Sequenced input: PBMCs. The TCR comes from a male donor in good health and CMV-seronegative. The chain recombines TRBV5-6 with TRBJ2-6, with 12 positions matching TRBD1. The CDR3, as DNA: TGTGCCAGCAACCTGGGACAGGGGGCGCGCGGGGCCAACGTCCTGACTTTC. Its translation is CASNLGQGARGANVLTF.